This T cell receptor (beta chain) was sequenced in a study of CD8+CD57+ T cells in acquired aplastic anemia. Genomic DNA, the template, was used for profiling of the TCR beta VDJ and CDR3. TCRdb reanalysed the reads using MiXCR and keeps one entry per CDR3 protein. The sample consists of a few hundred thousand distinct CDR3 sequences, approximately 57% of them appearing once. Sequencing involved patients with CD8+CD57+ cell expansion previously shown by flow cytometry. This receptor was identified in a human donor with aplastic anemia. The sequenced sample was sorted CD4+, CD8+, or CD8+CD57+ T cells (not recorded which) from PBMCs.

The CDR3 DNA sequence: TGTGCCACCAGTGCTAGTGGGGGTTCACCCCTCCACTTT. This translates into CATSASGGSPLHF. V is TRBV24-1 and J is TRBJ1-6; D may be TRBD1 (5 bases). The V and J ends lost 5 bases and 9 bases respectively, with 10 bases between them. From germline, CDR1 is KGHDR and CDR2 SFDVKD. CDR3 length: 13 residues.